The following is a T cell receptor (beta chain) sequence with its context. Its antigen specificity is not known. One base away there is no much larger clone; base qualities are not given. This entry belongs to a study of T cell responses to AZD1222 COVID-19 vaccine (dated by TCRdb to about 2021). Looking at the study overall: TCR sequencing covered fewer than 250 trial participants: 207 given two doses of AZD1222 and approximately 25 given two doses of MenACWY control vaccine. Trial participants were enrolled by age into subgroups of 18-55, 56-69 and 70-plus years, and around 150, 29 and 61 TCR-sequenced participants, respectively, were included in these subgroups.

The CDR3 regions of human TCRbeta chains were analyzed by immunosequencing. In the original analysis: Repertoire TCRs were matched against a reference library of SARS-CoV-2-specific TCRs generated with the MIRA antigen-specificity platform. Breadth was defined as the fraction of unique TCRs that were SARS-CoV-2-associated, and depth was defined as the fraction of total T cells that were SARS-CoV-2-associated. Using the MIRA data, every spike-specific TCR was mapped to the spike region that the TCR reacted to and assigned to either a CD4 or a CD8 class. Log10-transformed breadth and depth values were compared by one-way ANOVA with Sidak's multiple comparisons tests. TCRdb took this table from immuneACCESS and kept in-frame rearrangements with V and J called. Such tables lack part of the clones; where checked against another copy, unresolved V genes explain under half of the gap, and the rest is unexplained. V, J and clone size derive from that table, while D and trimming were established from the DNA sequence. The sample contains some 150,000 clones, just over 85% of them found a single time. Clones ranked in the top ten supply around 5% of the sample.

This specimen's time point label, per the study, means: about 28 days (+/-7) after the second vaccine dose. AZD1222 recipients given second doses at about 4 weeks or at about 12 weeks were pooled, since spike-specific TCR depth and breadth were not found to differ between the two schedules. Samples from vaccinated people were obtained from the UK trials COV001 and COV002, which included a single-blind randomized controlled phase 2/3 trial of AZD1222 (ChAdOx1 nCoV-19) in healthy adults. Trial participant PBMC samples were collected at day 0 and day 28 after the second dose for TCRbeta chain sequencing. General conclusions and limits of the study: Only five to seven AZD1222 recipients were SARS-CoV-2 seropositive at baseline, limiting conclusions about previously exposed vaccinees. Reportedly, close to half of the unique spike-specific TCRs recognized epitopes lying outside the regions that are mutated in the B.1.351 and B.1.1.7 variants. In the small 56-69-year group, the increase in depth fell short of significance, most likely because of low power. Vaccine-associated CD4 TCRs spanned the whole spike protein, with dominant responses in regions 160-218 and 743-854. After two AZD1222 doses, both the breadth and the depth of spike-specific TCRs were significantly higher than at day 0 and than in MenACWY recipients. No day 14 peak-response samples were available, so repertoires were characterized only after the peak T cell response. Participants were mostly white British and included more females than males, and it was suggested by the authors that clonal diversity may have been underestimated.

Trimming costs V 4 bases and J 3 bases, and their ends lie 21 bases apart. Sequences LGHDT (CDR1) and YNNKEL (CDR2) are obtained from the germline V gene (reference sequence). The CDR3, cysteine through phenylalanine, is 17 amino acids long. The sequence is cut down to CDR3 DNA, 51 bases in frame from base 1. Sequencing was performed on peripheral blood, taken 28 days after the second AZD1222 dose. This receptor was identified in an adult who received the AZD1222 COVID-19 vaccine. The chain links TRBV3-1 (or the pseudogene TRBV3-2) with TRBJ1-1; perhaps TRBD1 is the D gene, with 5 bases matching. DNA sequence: TGTGCCAGCAGCCGCCCCCACGTGGGGCCGGAGCACACTGAAGCTTTCTTT. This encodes CASSRPHVGPEHTEAFF.